The 9 T cell receptor beta chains below were found in one sample sequenced in a study of T cell repertoires in cytomegalovirus infection. From the reads, TCRdb called clonotypes with MiXCR, one entry per CDR3 protein. Among around 260,000 distinct CDR3 sequences listed, roughly 10% were seen once. Material for sequencing was PBMCs. All receptors come from a human donor in good health (CMV status not recorded). Some clones in this sample may be carry-over from other donors' samples.

This clonotype was seen at least ten times. The rearrangement links TRBV7-6 to TRBJ1-1, with TRBD1 matching 10 bases. Germline assignment: CDR1 SGHVS and CDR2 FNYEAQ. The CDR3 runs 13 residues. V dropped 6 bases and J dropped 10; count of bases not matched to a gene: 8. The CDR3 DNA is TGTGCCAGCAGTTTCGACAGGGGGCAGGCAGCTTTCTTT. It codes for CASSFDRGQAAFF.

This clonotype was seen a handful of times. The CDR3 reads CASSLVDFGYEQYF. The DNA of the CDR3 is TGTGCCAGCAGCTTGGTGGATTTTGGCTACGAGCAGTACTTC. The rearrangement joins TRBV7-2 to TRBJ2-7; unclear D gene. From germline, CDR1 is SGHTA and CDR2 FQGNSA. This CDR3 has 14 amino acids. V was clipped by 3 bases and J by 3 bases, with 12 bases between them. Full variable domain (outside the CDR3, taken from reference TRBV7-2 and TRBJ2-7): GAGVSQSPSNKVTEKGKDVELRCDPISGHTALYWYRQSLGQGLEFLIYFQGNSAPDKSGLPSDRFSAERTGGSVSTLTIQRTQQEDSAVYLCASSLVDFGYEQYFGPGTRLTVT.

The chain joins TRBV19 to TRBJ2-2, with 7 bases lining up with TRBD1. The germline V gene has CDR1 LNHDA and CDR2 SQIVND (reference sequence). CDR3 length equals 14 residues. V shed 4 bases and J 6 bases; nucleotides not matched to a gene: 5. The CDR3 spells CASSSRQGAGELFF. In DNA form, the CDR3 reads TGTGCCAGTAGTAGCCGACAGGGCGCCGGGGAGCTGTTTTTT.

This clonotype has ten or more counts. The chain employs TRBV7-2 and TRBJ2-7; 12 bases are shared with TRBD2. The CDR3 consists of 15 residues. The trim removed 5 bases at V and 7 bases at J, leaving 9 bases unmatched. Germline V gene data show CDR1 as SGHTA and CDR2 as FQGNSA. CDR3 loop: CASSPSGGASLEQYF. In nucleotides, the CDR3 is TGTGCCAGCAGCCCTAGCGGGGGGGCATCGTTAGAGCAGTACTTC.

The chain carries TRBV6-2 or TRBV6-3 and TRBJ1-5; D gene unclear. Trimming shortened V by 6 bases and J by 0 bases, and 15 bases separated the two germline ends. The CDR3 contains 16 residues. Germline values: CDR1 MNHEY, CDR2 SVGEGT. In DNA form, the CDR3 reads TGTGCCAGCAGGCCCACAGAGATCTATAGCAATCAGCCCCAGCATTTT. Protein product: CASRPTEIYSNQPQHF.

CDR3 DNA sequence: TGCGCCAGCAGCCACAGCGAGGGACCGAACATGAACACTGAAGCTTTCTTT. Translated: CASSHSEGPNMNTEAFF. The rearrangement links TRBV4-3 to TRBJ1-1; D might be TRBD1 (5 bases). This CDR3 spans 17 amino acids. The germline gives CDR1 LGHNA, CDR2 YSLEER. V lost 3 bases and J lost 0, with 17 bases in between.

This clonotype showed up many times. The rearrangement links TRBV7-2 to TRBJ1-1, with D possibly being TRBD1 (5 bases). From germline, CDR1 is SGHTA and CDR2 FQGNSA. CDR3 size: 14 residues. The V end lost 5 bases, the J end lost 4 bases, and 14 bases lay between the germline ends. The CDR3 coding sequence is TGTGCCAGCAGCCCTTCGCCGGGGGTCACTGAAGCTTTCTTT. The encoded protein is CASSPSPGVTEAFF.

This clonotype appeared a few times. The genes are TRBV19 and TRBJ2-6, with D tentatively TRBD2 (7 bases). Deletions cut 8 bases from V and 1 base from J, with 15 bases between. CDR3 length: 16 residues. Germline V CDR1 and CDR2: LNHDA, SQIVND (reference sequence). CDR3 bases: TGTGCCAGTTGGGGGGGCGTGGGGTCTGGGGCCAACGTCCTGACTTTC. Translated, it gives CASWGGVGSGANVLTF. Full variable domain (outside the CDR3, taken from reference TRBV19 and TRBJ2-6): DGGITQSPKYLFRKEGQNVTLSCEQNLNHDAMYWYRQDPGQGLRLIYYSQIVNDFQKGDIAEGYSVSREKKESFPLTVTSAQKNPTAFYLCASWGGVGSGANVLTFGAGSRLTVL.

The CDR3 sequence is CASSISQGAKGYTF. DNA of the CDR3: TGTGCCAGTAGTATCTCACAGGGGGCGAAGGGCTACACCTTC. The chain employs TRBV19 and TRBJ1-2, with TRBD1 identical over 9 bases. CDR1 is LNHDA, CDR2 SQIVND, per germline (reference sequence). The CDR3 extends over 14 amino acids. V lost 3 bases to trimming and J lost 8 bases; unmatched junction nucleotides: 7. The full variable domain, in which reference TRBV19 and TRBJ1-2 provide the parts outside the CDR3, is DGGITQSPKYLFRKEGQNVTLSCEQNLNHDAMYWYRQDPGQGLRLIYYSQIVNDFQKGDIAEGYSVSREKKESFPLTVTSAQKNPTAFYLCASSISQGAKGYTFGSGTRLTVV.